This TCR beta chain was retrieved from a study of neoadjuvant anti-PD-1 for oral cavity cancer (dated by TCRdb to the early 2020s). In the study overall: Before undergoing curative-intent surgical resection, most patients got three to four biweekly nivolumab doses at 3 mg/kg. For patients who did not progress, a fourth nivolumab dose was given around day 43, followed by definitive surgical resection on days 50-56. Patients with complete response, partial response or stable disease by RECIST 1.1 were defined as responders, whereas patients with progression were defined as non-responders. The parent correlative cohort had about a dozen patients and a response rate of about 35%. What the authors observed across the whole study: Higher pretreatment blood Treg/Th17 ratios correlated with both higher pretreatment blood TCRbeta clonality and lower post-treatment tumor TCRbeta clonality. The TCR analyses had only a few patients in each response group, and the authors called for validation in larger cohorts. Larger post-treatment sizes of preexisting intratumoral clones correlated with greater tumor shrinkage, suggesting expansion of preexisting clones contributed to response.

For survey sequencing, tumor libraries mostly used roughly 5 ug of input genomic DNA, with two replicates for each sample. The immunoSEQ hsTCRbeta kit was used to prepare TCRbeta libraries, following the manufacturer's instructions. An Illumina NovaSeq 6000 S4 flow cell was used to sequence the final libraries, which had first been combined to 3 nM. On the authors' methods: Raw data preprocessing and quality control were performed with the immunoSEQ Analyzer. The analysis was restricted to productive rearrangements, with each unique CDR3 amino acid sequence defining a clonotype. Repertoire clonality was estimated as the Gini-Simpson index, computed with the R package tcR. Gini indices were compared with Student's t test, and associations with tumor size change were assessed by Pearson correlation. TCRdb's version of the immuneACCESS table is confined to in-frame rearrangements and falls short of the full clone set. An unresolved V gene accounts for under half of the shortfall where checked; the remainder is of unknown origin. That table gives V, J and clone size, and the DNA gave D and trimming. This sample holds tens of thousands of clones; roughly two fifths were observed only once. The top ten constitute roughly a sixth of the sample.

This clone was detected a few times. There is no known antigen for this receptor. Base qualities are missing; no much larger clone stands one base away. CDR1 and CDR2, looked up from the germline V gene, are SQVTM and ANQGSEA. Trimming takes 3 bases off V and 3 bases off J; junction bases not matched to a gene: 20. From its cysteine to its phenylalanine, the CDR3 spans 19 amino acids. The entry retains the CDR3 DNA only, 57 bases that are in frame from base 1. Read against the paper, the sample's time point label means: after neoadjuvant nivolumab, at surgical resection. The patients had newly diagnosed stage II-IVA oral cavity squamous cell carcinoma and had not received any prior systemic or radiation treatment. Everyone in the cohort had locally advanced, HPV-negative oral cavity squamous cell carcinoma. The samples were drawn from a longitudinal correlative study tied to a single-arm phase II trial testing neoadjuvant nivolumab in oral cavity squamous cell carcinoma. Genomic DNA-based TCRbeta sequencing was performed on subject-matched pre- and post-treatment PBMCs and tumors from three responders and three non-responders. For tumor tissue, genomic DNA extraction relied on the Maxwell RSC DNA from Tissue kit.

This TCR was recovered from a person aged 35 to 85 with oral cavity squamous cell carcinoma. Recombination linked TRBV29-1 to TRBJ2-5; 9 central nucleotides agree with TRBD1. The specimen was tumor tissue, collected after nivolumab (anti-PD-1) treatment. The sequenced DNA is TGCAGCGTTGATGGGACCAGACAGGGGGACGGGGGTAGCAAAGAGACCCAGTACTTC. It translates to CSVDGTRQGDGGSKETQYF.